This T cell receptor (beta chain) was captured by sequencing in a study of vaccination effects on CD4 cells after COVID-19. Looking at the study overall: Sequencing was preceded by expansion of antigen-specific CD4+ T cells with viral peptide pools in the ViraFEST assay. Every participant took two doses of the BNT162b2 or mRNA-1273 vaccine. Whole-study findings and limits: For convalescents, most of the spike-reactive clones seen post-vaccine were new vaccine-induced clones.

TCRdb's copy holds only in-frame clones and misses some; the assay was immunoSEQ multiplex PCR. The top ten clones hold approximately 9% of a sample with about 45,000 clones, 70% to 75% of them seen once. Investigators separated out CD4+ T cells once approximately 10 days of culture had passed. This CDR3 comprises 16 residues. Per the germline V gene, CDR1 is SSHAT and CDR2 is FNYEAQ (reference sequence). Comments on this clone: Antigen: not known. The junction differs from germline at one of its ends, possibly a read error.

The source material was CD4+ T cells from PBMCs cultured without peptide, sampled before COVID-19 vaccination. This sequence originates from a human donor who had a prior SARS-CoV-2 infection. The J gene is TRBJ2-2, the V gene TRBV7-7; possible D gene TRBD2, 5 bases. The CDR3, as DNA: TGTGCTAGCAGCTTCGGGTCTCGGGGGAACACCGGGGAGCTGTTTTTT. Its protein is CASSFGSRGNTGELFF.